The clone carrying this T cell receptor (beta chain) turned up a few times. Its antigen is still unknown. The sample originates from a study of T cells in Graves' hyperthyroidism and ophthalmopathy. Study-wide results and caveats: Model-based prediction identified ophthalmopathy a median 6.5 months prior to its onset. Expanded thyroid clonotypes (above 0.001) were mostly also found in blood.

The CDR3 has 12 amino acids. Trimming took 7 bases from V and 5 from J; bases not matched to a gene: 6. Germline CDR1 reads DFQATT; CDR2 reads SNEGSKA (reference sequence). PBMCs came from 9 to 10 ml fresh peripheral blood. RNA transcripts provided the source from which TCR beta CDR3 regions were amplified. A set of HTBI primers served as the primers for a first-round RT-PCR of the TCR CDR3. TCRdb re-called the multiplex PCR reads through MiXCR, storing one row per CDR3 protein. This table holds 530,000 or so distinct CDR3 sequences, more than 15% found once. The sequenced sample was blood. The genes are TRBV20-1 and TRBJ2-3; 7 nucleotides agree with TRBD1. The clonotype was recovered from a young woman with Graves' ophthalmopathy. Here the CDR3 DNA reads TGCAGTGAGGGGACAGTTAGAGATACGCAGTATTTT. Translating gives CSEGTVRDTQYF.